Shown below are 28 T cell receptor beta chains from a single sample sequenced in a study of cytomegalovirus exposure and HLA in healthy donors. The PCR used 60 Vbeta and 13 Jbeta primers. Sequencing used immunoSEQ multiplex PCR; TCRdb keeps in-frame clones, though not all of them. The sample holds 85,000 to 120,000 clones; 70% to 80% are singletons and the top ten take roughly 8.9%. The specimen was PBMCs. These receptors were taken from a male donor in good health and CMV-seropositive.

The CDR3 region is CSVEDQGLAVSGQYF. DNA for the CDR3: TGCAGCGTTGAAGATCAGGGACTAGCGGTCTCAGGGCAGTACTTC. V is TRBV29-1 and J is TRBJ2-7; 11 nucleotides match TRBD2. The CDR3 covers 15 residues. The trim removed 0 bases at V and 9 bases at J, leaving 10 bases unmatched. Germline assignment: CDR1 SQVTM and CDR2 ANQGSEA.

The chain couples TRBV7-9 to TRBJ1-1; 7 nucleotides agree with TRBD1. The CDR3 has 14 amino acids. V lost 5 bases, J lost 0 bases, and 3 bases stayed unmatched. Germline-derived CDR1 and CDR2 are SEHNR and FQNEAQ (reference sequence). The CDR3 protein is CASSDRALNTEAFF. In DNA, the CDR3 is TGTGCCAGCAGCGACAGGGCCCTGAACACTGAAGCTTTCTTT.

The rearrangement uses TRBV5-1 and TRBJ2-5; 12 nucleotides align to TRBD2. This CDR3 has 16 residues. Germline CDR1 and CDR2: SGHRS and YFSETQ. V gave up 4 bases and J gave up 2 bases; unmatched junction bases: 6. In nucleotides, the CDR3 is TGCGCCAGCAGCCCGCGACTAGCGGGAGAACAAGAGACCCAGTACTTC. As protein: CASSPRLAGEQETQYF.

The rearrangement uses TRBV4-1 and TRBJ2-5; 12 nucleotides line up with TRBD1. The CDR3 runs 15 residues. V shed 5 bases and J 5 bases; nucleotides not matched to a gene: 6. Per germline, CDR1 MGHRA and CDR2 YSYEKL. This chain's CDR3 is CASSSGTGGRETQYF. The CDR3 nucleotides are TGCGCCAGCAGCTCCGGGACAGGGGGCAGGGAGACCCAGTACTTC.

The chain uses TRBV19 and TRBJ2-1, with a tentative D call TRBD1 (5 bases). Deletions cut 1 base from V and 6 bases from J, with 10 bases between. The CDR3 is 14 residues long. In germline, CDR1 is LNHDA, CDR2 SQIVND (reference sequence). The CDR3: CASSIGWGTNEQFF. The DNA of the CDR3 is TGTGCCAGTAGTATAGGCTGGGGCACCAATGAGCAGTTCTTC.

This clone was observed a handful of times. This chain connects TRBV7-9 to TRBJ1-4; TRBD1 matches 8 bases. This CDR3 has 15 residues. Germline loops: CDR1 SEHNR, CDR2 FQNEAQ (reference sequence). The trim removed 3 bases at V and 7 bases at J, leaving 7 bases unmatched. The CDR3 is CASSFSTGGREKLFF. CDR3 coding DNA: TGTGCCAGCAGCTTCAGTACAGGGGGACGTGAAAAACTGTTTTTT. Full variable domain (remainder filled in from reference TRBV7-9 and TRBJ1-4): DTGVSQNPRHKITKRGQNVTFRCDPISEHNRLYWYRQTLGQGPEFLTYFQNEAQLEKSRLLSDRFSAERPKGSFSTLEIQRTEQGDSAMYLCASSFSTGGREKLFFGSGTQLSVL.

This clone was detected only a few times. The V call is TRBV15, the J call TRBJ2-5; 8 nucleotides match TRBD2. This CDR3 contains 15 residues. From germline, CDR1 is LNHNV and CDR2 YYDKDF (reference sequence). V lost 0 bases to trimming and J lost 5 bases; unmatched junction nucleotides: 5. The CDR3 protein is CATSRDAGGGETQYF. The CDR3 DNA sequence: TGTGCCACCAGCAGAGATGCGGGAGGAGGGGAGACCCAGTACTTC.

The gene calls are TRBV15 and TRBJ2-1, with TRBD1 matching over 8 bases. With V trimmed by 0 bases and J by 8 bases, 6 bases remained unmatched. Germline lookup yields CDR1 LNHNV and CDR2 YYDKDF (reference sequence). The CDR3 covers 15 residues. CDR3 in amino acids: CATSREPGTGHEQFF. The CDR3 DNA reads TGTGCCACCAGCAGAGAACCTGGGACAGGACATGAGCAGTTCTTC.

The genes are TRBV28 and TRBJ1-2; TRBD1 might be the D (6 bases). V was pared by 4 bases and J by 6 bases, with 9 bases between. The CDR3 length is 12 residues. CDR1 is MDHEN, CDR2 SYDVKM, per germline. As DNA, the CDR3 is TGTGCCAGCAGTTCCAGGGGTAATGGCTACACCTTC. The encoded protein is CASSSRGNGYTF.

The V and J genes are TRBV4-3 and TRBJ1-5, with 10 bases identical to TRBD1. J gave up 4 bases and V 4 bases, and 4 bases lay outside the gene matches. The CDR3 runs to 15 residues. Germline V gene lookup returns CDR1 LGHNA and CDR2 YSLEER. The chain's CDR3 is CASSRTGGPNQPQHF. The CDR3 DNA reads as TGCGCCAGCAGCCGGACAGGGGGTCCTAATCAGCCCCAGCATTTT.

This chain connects TRBV2 to TRBJ2-3, with 11 bases aligning to TRBD2. This CDR3 contains 15 residues. Trimming at V came to 8 bases and at J to 2 bases, leaving 6 bases not matched to a gene. CDR1 and CDR2 from the germline V gene are SNHLY and FYNNEI. Here the CDR3 DNA reads TGTGCCAGCTTGGGACTAGCGGCCTACACAGATACGCAGTATTTT. It translates to CASLGLAAYTDTQYF.

This chain uses TRBV2 with TRBJ2-1, with TRBD2 matching 8 bases. The germline CDR1 and CDR2 sequences are SNHLY and FYNNEI. V dropped 4 bases and J dropped 4; count of bases not matched to a gene: 6. The CDR3 covers 15 residues. CDR3 sequence reads: CASSGITSGYNEQFF. CDR3 DNA: TGTGCCAGCAGTGGAATTACTAGCGGATACAATGAGCAGTTCTTC.

This clone was picked up one time. This chain links TRBV7-9 with TRBJ1-5, with 9 bases matching TRBD1. This CDR3 has 18 residues. Germline CDR1 is SEHNR and CDR2 is FQNEAQ (reference sequence). V trimming: 5 bases; J trimming: 3 bases; junction bases outside the gene matches: 14. The CDR3 region has the DNA TGTGCCAGCAGCCGTGGTAGCGGCGGGACAGGGACCAATCAGCCCCAGCATTTT. This codes for CASSRGSGGTGTNQPQHF.

This chain uses TRBV7-2 with TRBJ2-2, with 11 bases matching TRBD2. CDR3 length: 15 residues. V shed 5 bases, J shed 3 bases, and the junction held 2 bases outside the gene matches. Germline V CDR1 and CDR2: SGHTA, FQGNSA. The DNA of the CDR3 is TGTGCCAGCAGCCGACTAGCGGGGTACACCGGGGAGCTGTTTTTT. This encodes CASSRLAGYTGELFF.

The V gene is TRBV5-4, the J gene TRBJ1-6; 8 bases map to TRBD1. The CDR3 runs to 15 residues. V was clipped by 4 bases and J by 5 bases; unmatched bases: 5. CDR1 and CDR2 from the germline V gene are SGHNT and YYREEE (reference sequence). The CDR3 loop is CASSLPGQDNSPLHF. In DNA, the CDR3 is TGTGCCAGCAGCCTACCGGGACAGGATAATTCACCCCTCCACTTT.

The CDR3 DNA reads TGTGCCAGCAGTGAGGGGGGAGAGGACACCGGGGAGCTGTTTTTT. This sequence encodes CASSEGGEDTGELFF. The chain recombines TRBV2 with TRBJ2-2; D may be TRBD2 (6 bases). This CDR3 region has 15 residues. Germline lookup yields CDR1 SNHLY and CDR2 FYNNEI. Trimming took 3 bases from V and 3 from J, leaving 11 bases between them.

This clone was observed a handful of times. The CDR3 spells CASSQQGRSNQPQHF. CDR3 DNA: TGTGCCAGCAGCCAACAGGGTCGAAGCAATCAGCCCCAGCATTTT. The rearrangement uses TRBV5-5 and TRBJ1-5; possible D gene TRBD1, 6 bases. This CDR3 comprises 15 residues. The V and J ends lost 4 bases and 1 base respectively, with 12 bases between them. CDR1 SGHKS and CDR2 YYEKEE come from the germline V gene (reference sequence).

The chain uses TRBV6-5 and TRBJ2-7, with TRBD2 as a possible D gene (6 bases). Germline values: CDR1 MNHEY, CDR2 SVGAGI. The CDR3 has 14 residues. Between the trimmed V and J ends, which lost 7 bases and 4 bases, there was a span of 17 bases. Here the CDR3 reads CASTGTAGSYEQYF. The CDR3 coding sequence is TGTGCCAGCACGGGGACGGCGGGGTCGTACGAGCAGTACTTC.

The chain employs TRBV6-5 and TRBJ2-7, with 11 bases identical to TRBD1. With V trimmed by 5 bases and J by 2 bases, 5 bases remained unmatched. The CDR3 covers 15 residues. Per germline, CDR1 MNHEY and CDR2 SVGAGI. The DNA of the CDR3 is TGTGCCAGCAGTGGAGGGACAGGGGGTGCCTACGAGCAGTACTTC. It encodes CASSGGTGGAYEQYF.

Comment on this clone: A read error may produce the germline difference seen at one junction end. This chain joins TRBV6-5 and TRBJ1-2, with D possibly TRBD1 on 6 matching bases. The germline V gene encodes CDR1 MNHEY and CDR2 SVGAGI. CDR3 length: 13 residues. The CDR3 loop reads CATSSGAGYGYTF. In DNA form, the CDR3 reads TGTGCCACCAGTTCAGGGGCCGGCTATGGCTACACCTTC.

The genes are TRBV6-5 and TRBJ2-2, with 8 bases that match TRBD1. Germline CDR1 MNHEY, CDR2 SVGAGI. Trimming removed 5 bases from V and 6 bases from J; junction bases left unmatched: 5. The CDR3 length is 14 residues. In nucleotides, the CDR3 is TGTGCCAGCAGTGCCAGGGGGCAAGCCGGGGAGCTGTTTTTT. This translates into CASSARGQAGELFF.

The chain is built from TRBV7-2 and TRBJ1-1; 8 positions agree with TRBD1. This CDR3 comprises 15 residues. V was clipped by 8 bases and J by 0 bases; unmatched bases: 8. The germline V gene has CDR1 SGHTA and CDR2 FQGNSA. In DNA form, the CDR3 reads TGTGCCAGCGGACTACAGGGGGGGATGAACACTGAAGCTTTCTTT. It encodes CASGLQGGMNTEAFF. Full variable domain (rest looked up from reference TRBV7-2 and TRBJ1-1): GAGVSQSPSNKVTEKGKDVELRCDPISGHTALYWYRQSLGQGLEFLIYFQGNSAPDKSGLPSDRFSAERTGGSVSTLTIQRTQQEDSAVYLCASGLQGGMNTEAFFGQGTRLTVV.

The V and J genes are TRBV19 and TRBJ1-5; TRBD1 matches at 7 bases. This CDR3 has 13 amino acids. From germline, CDR1 is LNHDA and CDR2 SQIVND (reference sequence). After removal of 9 bases from V and 7 bases from J, the junction contained 9 bases not matched to a gene. In DNA, the CDR3 is TGTGCCAGCACGAGGGGGCAAAGGCAGCCCCAGCATTTT. Residues: CASTRGQRQPQHF.

As DNA, the CDR3 is TGTGCCAGCAGAGATCCAGGGGGAGGAGAGACCCAGTACTTC. This codes for CASRDPGGGETQYF. The chain employs TRBV6-5 and TRBJ2-5; D is possibly TRBD1 (7 bases). Looked up from germline, CDR1 is MNHEY and CDR2 is SVGAGI. Trimming took off 6 bases at V and 4 bases at J, with 15 bases between the two ends. CDR3 length: 14 residues.

V is TRBV7-6 and J is TRBJ2-1; tentatively, D is TRBD2 (5 bases). Germline values: CDR1 SGHVS, CDR2 FNYEAQ. V was shortened by 1 base and J by 6 bases, with 7 bases between the two germline ends. The CDR3 has 13 amino acids. CDR3 nucleotide sequence: TGTGCCAGCAGCTTAGGTCTAGCCAATGAGCAGTTCTTC. This codes for CASSLGLANEQFF.

This chain links TRBV6-5 with TRBJ1-2; tentative D call: TRBD1 (6 bases). The germline V gene encodes CDR1 MNHEY and CDR2 SVGAGI. The CDR3 sequence is 15 residues long. V was trimmed by 4 bases and J by 2 bases, leaving 14 bases between them. For the CDR3, the DNA is TGTGCCAGCAGTTCCCAGGGGAGAGGGAACTATGGCTACACCTTC. This sequence encodes CASSSQGRGNYGYTF.

The V call is TRBV10-3, the J call TRBJ2-3; D uncertain. The V end was cut by 4 bases, the J end by 0 bases, with 14 bases between. This CDR3 has 16 amino acids. Germline CDR1 and CDR2: ENHRY and SYGVKD. The CDR3 nucleotides are TGTGCCATCAGTGCTACTCCTTCTACTAGCACAGATACGCAGTATTTT. Encoded protein: CAISATPSTSTDTQYF.

V is TRBV28 and J is TRBJ2-7, with D hard to call. V was cut by 10 bases and J by 1 base, with 14 bases left in between. The CDR3 has 13 residues. CDR1 is MDHEN and CDR2 is SYDVKM in the germline V gene. In nucleotides, the CDR3 is TGTGCCACCCTCGAGAGACTTTCCTACGAGCAGTACTTC. This encodes CATLERLSYEQYF. Variable domain in full (rest from reference TRBV28 and TRBJ2-7): DVKVTQSSRYLVKRTGEKVFLECVQDMDHENMFWYRQDPGLGLRLIYFSYDVKMKEKGDIPEGYSVSREKKERFSLILESASTNQTSMYLCATLERLSYEQYFGPGTRLTVT.